Presented here are 28 T cell receptor beta chains from one specimen sequenced in a study of blood T cell repertoires in COVID-19 (TCRdb year 2020). Receptor amplification or capture employed the immunoSEQ multiplex PCR assay. TCRdb obtained this table from immuneACCESS and retained in-frame rearrangements with V and J assigned. These tables miss some clones; where compared with another copy, unresolved V genes account for less than half of the shortfall, and the remainder is unexplained. Counted in this sample were 100,000 to 110,000 clones; approximately 84% of them appeared once. Approximately 7.3% of the sample lies in the top ten. The sequenced material came from peripheral blood. The source of these receptors is a man aged 25 to 40 in a cohort sampled during active COVID-19.

The chain couples TRBV6-5 to TRBJ2-3; 8 positions agree with TRBD2. Trimming removed 2 bases from V and 1 base from J; junction bases left unmatched: 2. This CDR3 is built from 15 residues. Germline CDR1 and CDR2: MNHEY and SVGAGI. The CDR3 reads CASSYAGGGTDTQYF. The CDR3 nucleotides read TGTGCCAGCAGTTACGCGGGGGGCGGCACAGATACGCAGTATTTT.

The chain is built from TRBV5-1 and TRBJ2-3; TRBD2 matches at 11 bases. J lost 2 bases, V lost 0 bases, and 5 bases had no gene match. The germline V gene has CDR1 SGHRS and CDR2 YFSETQ. The CDR3 spans 17 residues. CDR3 DNA sequence: TGCGCCAGCAGCTTGGGACTAGCGGGGATGACCACAGATACGCAGTATTTT. This encodes CASSLGLAGMTTDTQYF.

The chain couples TRBV9 to TRBJ2-2; 8 positions match TRBD1. In germline, CDR1 is SGDLS, CDR2 YYNGEE. This CDR3 has 15 amino acids. Losses at the gene ends were 4 bases for V and 1 base for J; bases not matched to a gene: 3. The CDR3 region is CASSRTGQNTGELFF. The CDR3 DNA sequence: TGTGCCAGCAGCCGGACAGGGCAGAACACCGGGGAGCTGTTTTTT.

V usage is TRBV2 and J usage is TRBJ1-2, with D possibly being TRBD1 (5 bases). The germline V and J ends were trimmed by 4 bases and 4 bases, with 19 bases remaining between them. Germline-derived CDR1 and CDR2 are SNHLY and FYNNEI. This CDR3 is 16 amino acids long. The DNA for the CDR3 is TGTGCCAGCAGTGTGGGACTCTCTAACATGGGCTATGGCTACACCTTC. Translation gives CASSVGLSNMGYGYTF.

This chain uses TRBV3-1 (or the pseudogene TRBV3-2) with TRBJ1-6; D may be TRBD1 (6 bases). Germline CDR1 reads LGHDT; CDR2 reads YNNKEL (reference sequence). The V end was cut by 7 bases, the J end by 6 bases, with 16 bases between. This CDR3 has 15 amino acids. The CDR3 sequence: CASTPGDNPNSPLHF. The CDR3 region has the DNA TGTGCCAGCACCCCAGGGGACAATCCTAATTCACCCCTCCACTTT.

The chain carries TRBV19 and TRBJ2-3; 7 bases agree with TRBD1. CDR3 size: 16 residues. V was pared by 5 bases and J by 3 bases, with 11 bases of the junction left unmatched. Germline lookup yields CDR1 LNHDA and CDR2 SQIVND (reference sequence). CDR3 nucleotides: TGTGCCAGTAGTTCCAGGGGGTCCTATCGGACAGATACGCAGTATTTT. Translated: CASSSRGSYRTDTQYF.

J is TRBJ2-5 and V is TRBV27; D call uncertain. This CDR3 is 15 amino acids long. Germline V CDR1 and CDR2: MNHEY, SMNVEV (reference sequence). V lost 8 bases and J lost 3, with 19 bases in between. The CDR3 DNA is TGTGCCAGCGGTAACCTACATTTGAGGAAAGAGACCCAGTACTTC. It is translated as CASGNLHLRKETQYF.

This chain uses TRBV2 with TRBJ2-6; 7 nucleotides agree with TRBD1. CDR1 is SNHLY, CDR2 FYNNEI, per germline. The CDR3 sequence is 14 residues long. The V segment lost 6 bases and the J segment 1 base; nucleotides outside the gene matches: 0. This CDR3 reads CASRTGSGANVLTF. The CDR3 DNA follows: TGTGCCAGCAGGACAGGGTCTGGGGCCAACGTCCTGACTTTC.

The rearrangement uses TRBV18 and TRBJ1-4; D gene unclear. This CDR3 has 14 amino acids. Per the germline V gene, CDR1 is KGHSH and CDR2 is LQKENI. The germline V and J ends were trimmed by 6 bases and 6 bases, with 14 bases remaining between them. The CDR3 DNA reads TGTGCCAGCTCGCAACAAAATCACGATGAAAAACTGTTTTTT. Amino acids: CASSQQNHDEKLFF.

This chain uses TRBV7-9 with TRBJ2-7; no definite D call. The CDR3 totals 15 residues. Germline V gene data show CDR1 as SEHNR and CDR2 as FQNEAQ (reference sequence). Trimming took off 5 bases at V and 0 bases at J, with 14 bases between the two ends. The CDR3 nucleotides read TGTGCCAGCAGCCTAAATACAGCTAACTCCTACGAGCAGTACTTC. Amino acid sequence: CASSLNTANSYEQYF.

This rearrangement joins TRBV19 to TRBJ1-2, with TRBD1 matching 10 bases. V lost 6 bases to trimming and J lost 2 bases; unmatched junction nucleotides: 3. Germline loops: CDR1 LNHDA, CDR2 SQIVND (reference sequence). This CDR3 has 14 amino acids. The CDR3 loop is CASRPTGGNYGYTF. Written as DNA, the CDR3 is TGTGCCAGTAGACCGACAGGGGGCAACTATGGCTACACCTTC.

V is TRBV24-1 and J is TRBJ2-7; D is perhaps TRBD2 (5 bases). This CDR3 is built from 14 residues. Germline CDR1 KGHDR, CDR2 SFDVKD. The V end lost 3 bases, the J end lost 6 bases, and 14 bases lay between the germline ends. CDR3 protein: CATSDVTRPSEQYF. The CDR3 nucleotides read TGTGCCACCAGTGATGTTACTAGGCCCTCCGAGCAGTACTTC.

J is TRBJ1-2 and V is TRBV5-4; D gene unclear. V was cut by 2 bases and J by 1 base, with 12 bases left in between. The CDR3 loop spans 15 amino acids. Germline V gene sequence: CDR1 SGHNT, CDR2 YYREEE (reference sequence). The DNA for the CDR3 is TGTGCCAGCAGCTTAGGAGACCGGAGTAACTATGGCTACACCTTC. Its translation is CASSLGDRSNYGYTF.

The chain combines TRBV5-1 with TRBJ1-6, with 10 bases aligning to TRBD1. The germline V gene encodes CDR1 SGHRS and CDR2 YFSETQ. The V gene end was trimmed by 5 bases and the J gene end by 7 bases; junction bases not matched to a gene: 6. CDR3 length equals 15 residues. Here the CDR3 reads CASREGTGANSPLHF. In DNA, the CDR3 is TGCGCCAGCAGGGAAGGGACAGGGGCCAATTCACCCCTCCACTTT. Using reference TRBV5-1 and TRBJ1-6 for the parts outside the CDR3, the full variable domain is KAGVTQTPRYLIKTRGQQVTLSCSPISGHRSVSWYQQTPGQGLQFLFEYFSETQRNKGNFPGRFSGRQFSNSRSEMNVSTLELGDSALYLCASREGTGANSPLHFGNGTRLTVT.

The chain uses TRBV3-1 (or the pseudogene TRBV3-2) and TRBJ1-1; TRBD1 agrees at 9 bases. From germline, CDR1 is LGHDT and CDR2 YNNKEL (reference sequence). V was pared by 2 bases and J by 4 bases, with 2 bases of the junction left unmatched. The length of the CDR3 is 14 residues. The CDR3 spells CASSQTGGGTEAFF. As DNA, the CDR3 is TGTGCCAGCAGCCAAACAGGGGGCGGCACTGAAGCTTTCTTT.

This rearrangement joins TRBV19 to TRBJ1-5; D unclear. The V end lost 1 base, the J end lost 6 bases, and 7 bases lay between the germline ends. The CDR3 extends over 13 amino acids. The germline V gene encodes CDR1 LNHDA and CDR2 SQIVND (reference sequence). In nucleotides, the CDR3 is TGTGCCAGTAGTATAGCTGCGGGTCAGCCCCAGCATTTT. This translates into CASSIAAGQPQHF.

This chain joins TRBV6-4 and TRBJ2-1; D is uncertain. Germline-derived CDR1 and CDR2 are MRHNA and SNTAGT. CDR3 length: 14 residues. The ends were cut back, 0 bases at V and 6 bases at J, with 9 bases in the middle. The CDR3 DNA reads as TGTGCCAGCAGTGACTCTTTCCGGTCCAATGAGCAGTTCTTC. It yields the protein CASSDSFRSNEQFF.

V is TRBV28 and J is TRBJ1-5; no clear D gene. V was trimmed by 1 base and J by 7 bases, leaving 11 bases between them. The CDR3 covers 14 residues. CDR1 MDHEN and CDR2 SYDVKM come from the germline V gene. Written as DNA, the CDR3 is TGTGCCAGCAGTTTATTACGGGGATACCAGCCCCAGCATTTT. It translates to CASSLLRGYQPQHF. Full variable domain (missing parts from reference TRBV28 and TRBJ1-5): DVKVTQSSRYLVKRTGEKVFLECVQDMDHENMFWYRQDPGLGLRLIYFSYDVKMKEKGDIPEGYSVSREKKERFSLILESASTNQTSMYLCASSLLRGYQPQHFGDGTRLSIL.

This rearrangement joins TRBV6-2 or TRBV6-3 to TRBJ1-2; D not resolved. V lost 2 bases and J lost 8, with 9 bases in between. Germline CDR1 is MNHEY and CDR2 is SVGEGT. The CDR3 has 12 amino acids. The CDR3 DNA sequence: TGTGCCAGCAGTTACCGTTCTTTGGGCTACACCTTC. Protein product: CASSYRSLGYTF.

The chain is built from TRBV7-2 and TRBJ2-3; tentatively, D is TRBD1 (5 bases). The germline CDR1 and CDR2 sequences are SGHTA and FQGNSA. The CDR3 loop spans 15 amino acids. The germline V and J ends were trimmed by 0 bases and 4 bases, with 11 bases remaining between them. The CDR3 coding sequence is TGTGCCAGCAGCTTAGCGGCCAGGGCCGCAGATACGCAGTATTTT. Amino acid sequence: CASSLAARAADTQYF.

J is TRBJ1-2 and V is TRBV7-2; a possible D gene is TRBD1 (6 bases). The CDR3 totals 12 residues. Germline-derived CDR1 and CDR2 are SGHTA and FQGNSA. Trimming shortened V by 5 bases and J by 8 bases, and 12 bases separated the two germline ends. CDR3 sequence: CASSPLRGGYTF. For the CDR3, the DNA is TGTGCCAGCAGCCCACTCAGGGGCGGCTACACCTTC.

The V and J genes are TRBV28 and TRBJ1-2; D is uncertain. Trimming removed 8 bases at V and 2 bases at J, with 9 bases between. Per germline, CDR1 MDHEN and CDR2 SYDVKM. The CDR3 totals 12 residues. CDR3: CASQSPNYGYTF. As DNA, the CDR3 is TGTGCCAGCCAGTCACCAAACTATGGCTACACCTTC.

The chain couples TRBV7-2 to TRBJ1-3, with a weak D call TRBD1 (5 bases). The germline V and J ends were trimmed by 7 bases and 4 bases, with 14 bases remaining between them. The CDR3 runs 14 residues. Germline V gives CDR1 SGHTA, CDR2 FQGNSA. Written as DNA, the CDR3 is TGTGCCAGCACCCTAGCGCCAGGGGGAAACACCATATATTTT. Its translation: CASTLAPGGNTIYF.

CDR3 in DNA: TGCGCCAGCAGCTTGGATGGGAGTAAGGATTCACCCCTCCACTTT. As protein: CASSLDGSKDSPLHF. The chain joins TRBV5-1 to TRBJ1-6; no clear D. Germline CDR1 reads SGHRS; CDR2 reads YFSETQ. V gave up 0 bases and J gave up 8 bases, with 12 bases separating them. The CDR3 runs 15 residues.

The CDR3 sequence: CAISDGSEGYGYTF. DNA of the CDR3: TGTGCCATCAGTGATGGCAGCGAAGGTTATGGCTACACCTTC. V usage is TRBV10-3 and J usage is TRBJ1-2; D remains unclear. CDR1 is ENHRY, CDR2 SYGVKD, per germline. V gave up 3 bases and J gave up 5 bases, with 13 bases separating them. The CDR3 extends over 14 amino acids.

The V call is TRBV6-1, the J call TRBJ1-5; 9 bases agree with TRBD1. The CDR3 extends over 16 amino acids. CDR1 is MNHNS, CDR2 SASEGT, per germline. J lost 1 base, V lost 2 bases, and 3 bases had no gene match. The CDR3 here is CASSELGTGSNQPQHF. CDR3 in DNA: TGTGCCAGCAGTGAATTAGGGACAGGGAGCAATCAGCCCCAGCATTTT.

The rearrangement links TRBV7-9 to TRBJ2-5; 8 bases agree with TRBD1. CDR1 SEHNR and CDR2 FQNEAQ come from the germline V gene (reference sequence). V lost 5 bases, J lost 5 bases, and 4 bases stayed unmatched. The CDR3 contains 13 residues. CDR3 bases: TGTGCCAGCAGCACCAGGGGGCTGGAGACCCAGTACTTC. This gives the protein CASSTRGLETQYF.

The chain employs TRBV6-2 or TRBV6-3 and TRBJ1-1; tentative D call: TRBD1 (6 bases). Germline loops: CDR1 MNHEY, CDR2 SVGEGT. The CDR3 loop spans 15 amino acids. Trimming took off 4 bases at V and 1 base at J, with 13 bases between the two ends. The CDR3 spells CASSFRGLWNTEAFF. The CDR3 bases are TGTGCCAGCAGTTTCAGGGGCCTATGGAACACTGAAGCTTTCTTT.